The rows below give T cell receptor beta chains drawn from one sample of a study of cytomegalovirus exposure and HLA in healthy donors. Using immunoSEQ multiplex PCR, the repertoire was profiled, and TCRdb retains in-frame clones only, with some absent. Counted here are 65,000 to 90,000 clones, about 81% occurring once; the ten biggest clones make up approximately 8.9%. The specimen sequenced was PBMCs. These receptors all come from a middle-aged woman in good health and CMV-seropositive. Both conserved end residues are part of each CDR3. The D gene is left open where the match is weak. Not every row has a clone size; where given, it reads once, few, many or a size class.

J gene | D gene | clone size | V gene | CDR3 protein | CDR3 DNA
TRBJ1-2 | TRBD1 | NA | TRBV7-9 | CASSQTGTESNYGYTF | TGTGCCAGCAGCCAGACCGGGACAGAGAGTAACTATGGCTACACCTTC
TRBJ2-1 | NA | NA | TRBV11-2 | CASSPDPSSYNEQFF | TGTGCCAGCAGCCCAGACCCTAGCTCCTACAATGAGCAGTTCTTC
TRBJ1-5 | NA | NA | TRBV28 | CASRTVNQPQHF | TGTGCCAGCCGGACAGTCAATCAGCCCCAGCATTTT
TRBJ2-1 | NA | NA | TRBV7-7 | CASSLAVADLPNEQFF | TGTGCCAGCAGCTTAGCCGTAGCGGACCTTCCCAATGAGCAGTTCTTC
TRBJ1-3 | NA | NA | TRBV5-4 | CASQSPSGNTIYF | TGTGCCAGCCAAAGCCCCTCTGGAAACACCATATATTTT
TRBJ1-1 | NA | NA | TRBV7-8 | CASSQEGARKTEAFF | TGTGCCAGCAGCCAAGAAGGGGCGCGTAAGACTGAAGCTTTCTTT
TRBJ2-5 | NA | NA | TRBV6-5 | CASSRRLVHEQYF | TGTGCCAGCAGCCGCCGGCTAGTCCATGAGCAGTACTTC
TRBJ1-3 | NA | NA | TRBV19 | CASTVSGNTIYF | TGTGCCAGTACCGTCTCTGGAAACACCATATATTTT
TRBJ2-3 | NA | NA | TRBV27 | CASSLSTDTQYF | TGTGCCAGCAGTCTGTCCACAGATACGCAGTATTTT
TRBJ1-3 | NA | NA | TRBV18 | CASSPSGGEGNTIYF | TGTGCCAGCTCACCATCGGGGGGCGAAGGAAACACCATATATTTT
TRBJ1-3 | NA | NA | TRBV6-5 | CASRAWSSGNTIYF | TGTGCCAGCCGCGCGTGGAGCTCTGGAAACACCATATATTTT
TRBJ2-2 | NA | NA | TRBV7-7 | CASSLAPRGDGELFF | TGTGCCAGCAGCTTAGCGCCCAGGGGTGACGGGGAGCTGTTTTTT
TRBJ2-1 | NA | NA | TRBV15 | CATSRDRNEQFF | TGTGCCACCAGCAGAGATCGCAATGAGCAGTTCTTC
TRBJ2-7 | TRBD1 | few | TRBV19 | CASRKRTGIYEQYF | TGTGCCAGTAGGAAACGGACAGGGATCTACGAGCAGTACTTC
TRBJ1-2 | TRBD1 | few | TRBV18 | CASSQTGGHGYTF | TGTGCCAGCTCACAGACAGGGGGCCATGGCTACACCTTC
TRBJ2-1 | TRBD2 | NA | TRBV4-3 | CASSQDGAGGYNEQFF | TGCGCCAGCAGCCAAGATGGAGCGGGGGGGTACAATGAGCAGTTCTTC
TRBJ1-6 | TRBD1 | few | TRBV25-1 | CASSLGQGNSPLHF | TGTGCCAGCAGCCTGGGACAGGGTAATTCACCCCTCCACTTT
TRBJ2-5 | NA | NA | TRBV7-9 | CASSSSRQETQYF | TGTGCCAGCAGCTCTAGCAGACAAGAGACCCAGTACTTC
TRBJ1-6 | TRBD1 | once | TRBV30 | CAWSITVGQGRSPLHF | TGTGCCTGGAGTATAACCGTGGGACAGGGGAGATCACCCCTCCACTTT
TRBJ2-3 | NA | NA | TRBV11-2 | CASTQSGGSTDTQYF | TGTGCCAGCACCCAAAGTGGGGGGAGCACAGATACGCAGTATTTT
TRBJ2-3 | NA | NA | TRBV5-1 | CASSLRTEGHYTDTQYF | TGCGCCAGCAGCTTGAGGACTGAAGGGCATTACACAGATACGCAGTATTTT
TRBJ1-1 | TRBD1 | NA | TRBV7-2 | CASSWRDRGNTEAFF | TGTGCCAGCAGCTGGCGGGACAGGGGGAACACTGAAGCTTTCTTT
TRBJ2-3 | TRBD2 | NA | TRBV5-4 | CASSHGTTRTDTQYF | TGTGCCAGCAGCCACGGGACTACCCGCACAGATACGCAGTATTTT
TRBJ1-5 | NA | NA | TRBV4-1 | CASSHLGGRRRGNQPQHF | TGCGCCAGCAGCCACCTCGGGGGAAGAAGAAGGGGCAATCAGCCCCAGCATTTT
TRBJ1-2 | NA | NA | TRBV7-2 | CASSLNEGRGYTF | TGTGCCAGCAGCTTAAACGAGGGCCGGGGCTACACCTTC
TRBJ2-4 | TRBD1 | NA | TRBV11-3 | CASSGTGLGGNIQYF | TGTGCCAGCAGCGGGACAGGGCTCGGGGGAAACATTCAGTACTTC
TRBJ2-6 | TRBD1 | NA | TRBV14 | CASSKRRGQGLSGANVLTF | TGTGCCAGCAGCAAGAGGAGAGGACAGGGCCTCTCTGGGGCCAACGTCCTGACTTTC
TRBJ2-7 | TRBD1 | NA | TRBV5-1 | CASSSAPGQGAGEQYF | TGCGCCAGCAGCTCGGCTCCCGGGCAGGGGGCCGGCGAGCAGTACTTC
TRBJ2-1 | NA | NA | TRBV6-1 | CASSEWGRGSGRANEQFF | TGTGCCAGCAGTGAGTGGGGCAGGGGCTCAGGTCGGGCCAATGAGCAGTTCTTC
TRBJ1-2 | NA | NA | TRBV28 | CASSLWVGRAVGYGYTF | TGTGCCAGCAGTTTATGGGTAGGCAGGGCCGTGGGCTATGGCTACACCTTC
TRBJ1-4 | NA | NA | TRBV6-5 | CASSYSAGVNEKLFF | TGTGCCAGCAGTTACTCGGCAGGGGTTAATGAAAAACTGTTTTTT
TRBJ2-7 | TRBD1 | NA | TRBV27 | CASSLSGDRVEQYF | TGTGCCAGCAGTTTATCGGGGGACAGGGTCGAACAGTACTTC
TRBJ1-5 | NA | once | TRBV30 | CAWSINLNQPQHF | TGTGCCTGGAGTATTAACTTAAATCAGCCCCAGCATTTT
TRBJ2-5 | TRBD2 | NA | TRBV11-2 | CASSLGATSGGGGETQYF | TGTGCCAGCAGCTTAGGAGCCACTAGCGGGGGCGGGGGGGAGACCCAGTACTTC
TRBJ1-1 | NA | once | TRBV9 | CASTKSDRNTEAFF | TGTGCCAGCACCAAATCCGACAGAAACACTGAAGCTTTCTTT
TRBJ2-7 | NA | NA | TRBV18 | CASSPARREGSYEQYF | TGTGCCAGCTCACCAGCGAGGAGGGAAGGGAGCTACGAGCAGTACTTC
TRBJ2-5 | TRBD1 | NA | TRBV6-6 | CASRDPVGTGTETQYF | TGTGCCAGCAGGGATCCGGTTGGGACAGGGACAGAGACCCAGTACTTC